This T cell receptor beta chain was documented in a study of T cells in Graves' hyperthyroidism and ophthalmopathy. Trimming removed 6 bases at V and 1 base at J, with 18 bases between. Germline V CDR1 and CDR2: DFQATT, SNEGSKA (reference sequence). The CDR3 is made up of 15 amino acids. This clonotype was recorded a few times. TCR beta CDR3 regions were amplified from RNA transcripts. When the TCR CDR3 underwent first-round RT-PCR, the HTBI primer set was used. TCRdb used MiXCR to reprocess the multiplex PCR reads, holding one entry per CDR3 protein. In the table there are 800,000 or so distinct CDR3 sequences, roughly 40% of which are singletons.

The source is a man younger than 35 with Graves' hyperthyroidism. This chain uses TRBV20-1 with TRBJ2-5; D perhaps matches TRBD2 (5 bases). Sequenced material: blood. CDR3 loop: CSATGLFSVQETQYF. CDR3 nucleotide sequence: TGCAGTGCGACCGGACTTTTTTCCGTCCAAGAGACCCAGTACTTC.